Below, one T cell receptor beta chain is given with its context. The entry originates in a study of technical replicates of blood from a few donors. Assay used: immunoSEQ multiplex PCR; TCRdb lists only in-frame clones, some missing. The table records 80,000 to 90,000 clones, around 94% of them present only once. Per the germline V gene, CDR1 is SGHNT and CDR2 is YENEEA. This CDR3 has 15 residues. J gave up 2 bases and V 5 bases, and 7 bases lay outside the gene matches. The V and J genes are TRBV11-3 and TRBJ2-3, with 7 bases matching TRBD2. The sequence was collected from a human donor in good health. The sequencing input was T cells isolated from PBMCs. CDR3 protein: CASSPSGTYTDTQYF. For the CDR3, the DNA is TGTGCCAGCAGCCCCAGCGGGACTTACACAGATACGCAGTATTTT.